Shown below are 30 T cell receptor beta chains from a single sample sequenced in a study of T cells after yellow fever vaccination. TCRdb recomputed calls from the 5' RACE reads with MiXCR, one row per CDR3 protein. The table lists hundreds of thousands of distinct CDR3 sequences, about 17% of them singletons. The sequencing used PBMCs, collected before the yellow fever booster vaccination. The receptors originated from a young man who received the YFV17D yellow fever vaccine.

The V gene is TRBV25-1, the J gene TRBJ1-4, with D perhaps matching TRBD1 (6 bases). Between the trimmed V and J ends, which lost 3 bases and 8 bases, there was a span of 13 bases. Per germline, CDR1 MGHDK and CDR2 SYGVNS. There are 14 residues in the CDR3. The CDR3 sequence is CASSDPSGTEKLFF. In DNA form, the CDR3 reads TGTGCCAGCAGTGATCCCTCCGGGACAGAAAAACTGTTTTTT. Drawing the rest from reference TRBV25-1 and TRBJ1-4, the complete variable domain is EADIYQTPRYLVIGTGKKITLECSQTMGHDKMYWYQQDPGMELHLIHYSYGVNSTEKGDLSSESTVSRIRTEHFPLTLESARPSHTSQYLCASSDPSGTEKLFFGSGTQLSVL.

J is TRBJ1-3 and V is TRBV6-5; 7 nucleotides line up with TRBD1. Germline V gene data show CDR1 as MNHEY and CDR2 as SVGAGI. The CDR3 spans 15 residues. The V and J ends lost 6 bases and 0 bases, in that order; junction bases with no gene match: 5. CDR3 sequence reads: CASRMGQNSGNTIYF. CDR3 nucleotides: TGTGCCAGCAGAATGGGACAGAACTCTGGAAACACCATATATTTT.

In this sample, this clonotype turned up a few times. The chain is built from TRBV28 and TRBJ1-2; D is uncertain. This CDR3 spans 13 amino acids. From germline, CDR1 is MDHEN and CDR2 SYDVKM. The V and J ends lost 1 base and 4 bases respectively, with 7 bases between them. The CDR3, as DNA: TGTGCCAGCAGTTTATCGTTCAGCTATGGCTACACCTTC. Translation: CASSLSFSYGYTF.

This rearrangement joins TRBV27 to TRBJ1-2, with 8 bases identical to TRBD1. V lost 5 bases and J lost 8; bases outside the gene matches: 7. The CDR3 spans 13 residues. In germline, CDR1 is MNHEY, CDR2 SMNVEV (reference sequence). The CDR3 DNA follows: TGTGCCAGCAGTCCCTTCGACAGGGGCGGCTACACCTTC. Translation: CASSPFDRGGYTF.

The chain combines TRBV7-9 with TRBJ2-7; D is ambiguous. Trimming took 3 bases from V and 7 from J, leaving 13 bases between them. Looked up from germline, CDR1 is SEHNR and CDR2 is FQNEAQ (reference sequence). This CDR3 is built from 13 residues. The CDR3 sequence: CASSFQAEGEQYF. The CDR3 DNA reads TGTGCCAGCAGCTTTCAGGCAGAAGGGGAGCAGTACTTC.

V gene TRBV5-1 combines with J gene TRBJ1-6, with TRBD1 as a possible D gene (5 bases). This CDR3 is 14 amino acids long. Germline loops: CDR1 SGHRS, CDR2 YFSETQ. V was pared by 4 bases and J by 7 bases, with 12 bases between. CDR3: CASSPRDRNSPLHF. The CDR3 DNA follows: TGCGCCAGCAGCCCTCGGGACCGAAATTCACCCCTCCACTTT.

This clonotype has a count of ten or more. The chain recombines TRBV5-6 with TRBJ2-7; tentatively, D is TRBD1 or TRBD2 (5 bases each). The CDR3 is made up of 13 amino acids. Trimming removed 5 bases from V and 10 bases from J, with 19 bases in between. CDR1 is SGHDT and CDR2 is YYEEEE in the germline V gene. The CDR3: CASSIGTQDGQYV. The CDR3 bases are TGTGCCAGCAGTATCGGGACCCAGGACGGACAGTACGTC.

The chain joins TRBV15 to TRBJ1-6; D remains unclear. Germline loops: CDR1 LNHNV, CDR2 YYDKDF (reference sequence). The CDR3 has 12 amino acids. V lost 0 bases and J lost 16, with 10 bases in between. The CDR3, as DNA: TGTGCCACCAGCAGAGATAGGCGTCAGCTCCACTTT. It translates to CATSRDRRQLHF. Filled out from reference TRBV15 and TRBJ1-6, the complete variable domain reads DAMVIQNPRYQVTQFGKPVTLSCSQTLNHNVMYWYQQKSSQAPKLLFHYYDKDFNNEADTPDNFQSRRPNTSFCFLDIRSPGLGDTAMYLCATSRDRRQLHFGNGTRLTVT.

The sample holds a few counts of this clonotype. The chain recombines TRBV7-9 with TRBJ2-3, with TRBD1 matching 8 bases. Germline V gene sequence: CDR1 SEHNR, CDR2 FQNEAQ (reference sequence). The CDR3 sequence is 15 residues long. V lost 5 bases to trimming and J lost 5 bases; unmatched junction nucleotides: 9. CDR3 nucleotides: TGTGCCAGCAGCGGATCGACAGGGGTGAGAGATACGCAGTATTTT. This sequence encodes CASSGSTGVRDTQYF.

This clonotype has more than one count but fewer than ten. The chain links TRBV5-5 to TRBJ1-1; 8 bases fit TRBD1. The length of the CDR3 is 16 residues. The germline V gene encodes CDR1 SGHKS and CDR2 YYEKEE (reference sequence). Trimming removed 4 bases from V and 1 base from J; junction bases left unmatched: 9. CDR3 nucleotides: TGTGCCAGCAGCCCAGGCGGACAGGGAAAGAACACTGAAGCTTTCTTT. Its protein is CASSPGGQGKNTEAFF.

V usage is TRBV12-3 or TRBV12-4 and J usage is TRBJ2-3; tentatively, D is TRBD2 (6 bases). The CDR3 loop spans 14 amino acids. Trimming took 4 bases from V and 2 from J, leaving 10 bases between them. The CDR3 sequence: CASSYLAYTDTQYF. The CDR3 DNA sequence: TGTGCCAGCAGTTACCTAGCGTACACAGATACGCAGTATTTT.

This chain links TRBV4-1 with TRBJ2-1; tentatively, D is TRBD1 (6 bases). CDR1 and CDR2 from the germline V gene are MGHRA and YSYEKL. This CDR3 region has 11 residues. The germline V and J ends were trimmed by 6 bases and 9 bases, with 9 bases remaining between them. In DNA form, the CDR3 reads TGCGCCAGCAGTCAGGGGTTTGAGCAGTTCTTC. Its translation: CASSQGFEQFF.

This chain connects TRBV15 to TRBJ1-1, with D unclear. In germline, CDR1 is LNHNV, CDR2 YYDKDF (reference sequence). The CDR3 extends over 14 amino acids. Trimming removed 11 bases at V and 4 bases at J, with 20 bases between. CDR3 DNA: TGTGCCGCCCGACTTGCACGCGGCAGCACTGAAGCTTTCTTT. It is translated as CAARLARGSTEAFF.

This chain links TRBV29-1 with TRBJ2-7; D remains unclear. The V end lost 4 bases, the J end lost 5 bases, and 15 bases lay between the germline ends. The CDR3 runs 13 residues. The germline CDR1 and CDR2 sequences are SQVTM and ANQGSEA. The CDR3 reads CSVADVRLDEQYF. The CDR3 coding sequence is TGCAGCGTTGCAGATGTCAGGCTGGACGAGCAGTACTTC.

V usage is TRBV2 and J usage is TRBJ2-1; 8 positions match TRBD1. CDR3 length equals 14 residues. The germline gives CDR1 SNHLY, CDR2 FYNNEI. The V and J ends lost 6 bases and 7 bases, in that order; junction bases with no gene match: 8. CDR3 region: CASSQGALRNEQFF. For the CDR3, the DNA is TGTGCCAGCAGCCAGGGGGCTTTGAGGAATGAGCAGTTCTTC.

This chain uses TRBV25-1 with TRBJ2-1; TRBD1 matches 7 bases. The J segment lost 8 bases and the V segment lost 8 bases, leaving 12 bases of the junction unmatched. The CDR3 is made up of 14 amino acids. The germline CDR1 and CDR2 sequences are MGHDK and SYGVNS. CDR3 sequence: CASCPQDRTDEQFF. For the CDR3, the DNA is TGTGCCAGCTGCCCTCAGGACAGGACAGATGAGCAGTTCTTC.

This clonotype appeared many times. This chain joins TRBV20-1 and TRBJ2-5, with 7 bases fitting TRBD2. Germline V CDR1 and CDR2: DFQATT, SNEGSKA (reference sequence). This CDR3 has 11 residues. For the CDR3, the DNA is TGCAGCGAAGGGAGGGAGGGGACCCAGTACTTC. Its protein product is CSEGREGTQYF.

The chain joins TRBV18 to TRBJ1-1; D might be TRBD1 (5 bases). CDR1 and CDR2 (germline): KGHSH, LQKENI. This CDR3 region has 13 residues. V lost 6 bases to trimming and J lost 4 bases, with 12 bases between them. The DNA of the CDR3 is TGTGCCAGCTCCCCTGGGGCAGCCACTGAAGCTTTCTTT. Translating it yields CASSPGAATEAFF.

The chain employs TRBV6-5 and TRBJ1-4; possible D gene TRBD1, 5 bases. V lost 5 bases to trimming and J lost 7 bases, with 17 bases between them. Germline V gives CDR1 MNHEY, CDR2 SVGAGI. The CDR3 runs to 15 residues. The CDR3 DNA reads TGTGCCAGCAGTAGCCCACAGGTTGGGGGTGAAAAACTGTTTTTT. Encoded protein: CASSSPQVGGEKLFF.

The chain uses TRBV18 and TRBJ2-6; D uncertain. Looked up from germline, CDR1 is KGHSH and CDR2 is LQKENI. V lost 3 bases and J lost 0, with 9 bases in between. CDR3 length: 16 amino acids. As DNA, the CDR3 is TGTGCCAGCTCACCCCTAGTCCTCTCTGGGGCCAACGTCCTGACTTTC. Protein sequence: CASSPLVLSGANVLTF.

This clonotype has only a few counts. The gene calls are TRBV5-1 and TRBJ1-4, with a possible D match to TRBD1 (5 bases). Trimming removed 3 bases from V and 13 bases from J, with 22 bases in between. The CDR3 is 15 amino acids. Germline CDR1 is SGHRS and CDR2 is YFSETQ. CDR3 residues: CASSSGTDTPGGLFF. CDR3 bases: TGCGCCAGCAGCTCCGGGACTGATACCCCCGGGGGACTGTTTTTT. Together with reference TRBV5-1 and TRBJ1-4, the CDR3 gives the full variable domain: KAGVTQTPRYLIKTRGQQVTLSCSPISGHRSVSWYQQTPGQGLQFLFEYFSETQRNKGNFPGRFSGRQFSNSRSEMNVSTLELGDSALYLCASSSGTDTPGGLFFGSGTQLSVL.

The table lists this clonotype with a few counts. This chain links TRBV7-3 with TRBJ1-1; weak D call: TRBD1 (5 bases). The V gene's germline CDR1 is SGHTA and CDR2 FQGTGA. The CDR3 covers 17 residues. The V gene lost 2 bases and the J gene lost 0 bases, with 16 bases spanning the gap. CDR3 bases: TGTGCCAGCAGCTTATTAGGAGGGGCGAGCATGAACACTGAAGCTTTCTTT. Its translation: CASSLLGGASMNTEAFF.

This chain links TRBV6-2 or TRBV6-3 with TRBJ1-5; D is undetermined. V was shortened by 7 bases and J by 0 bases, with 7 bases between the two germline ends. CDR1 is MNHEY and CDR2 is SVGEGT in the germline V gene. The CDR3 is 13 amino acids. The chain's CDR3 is CASTVYSNQPQHF. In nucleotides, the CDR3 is TGTGCCAGCACGGTATATAGCAATCAGCCCCAGCATTTT.

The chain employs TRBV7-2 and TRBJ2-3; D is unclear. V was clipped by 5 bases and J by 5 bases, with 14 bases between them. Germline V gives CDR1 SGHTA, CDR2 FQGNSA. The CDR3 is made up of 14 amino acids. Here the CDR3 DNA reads TGTGCCAGCAGCACAAGACCCGGCGGAGATACGCAGTATTTT. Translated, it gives CASSTRPGGDTQYF.

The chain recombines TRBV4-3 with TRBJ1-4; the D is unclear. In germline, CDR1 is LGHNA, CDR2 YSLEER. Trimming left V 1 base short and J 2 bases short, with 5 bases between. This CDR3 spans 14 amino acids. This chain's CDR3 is CASSQVSTNEKLFF. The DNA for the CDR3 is TGCGCCAGCAGCCAAGTATCGACTAATGAAAAACTGTTTTTT.

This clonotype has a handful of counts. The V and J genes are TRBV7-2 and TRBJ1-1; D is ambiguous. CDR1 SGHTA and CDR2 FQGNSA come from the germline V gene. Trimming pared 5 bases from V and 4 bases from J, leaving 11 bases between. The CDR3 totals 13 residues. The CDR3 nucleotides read TGTGCCAGCAGCCGACCTGGTAGCACTGAAGCTTTCTTT. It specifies CASSRPGSTEAFF.

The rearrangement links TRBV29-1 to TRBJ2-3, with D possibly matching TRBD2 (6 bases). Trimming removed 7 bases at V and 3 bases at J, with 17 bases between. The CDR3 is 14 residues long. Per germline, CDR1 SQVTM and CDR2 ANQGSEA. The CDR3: CSALTSLGTDTQYF. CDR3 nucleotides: TGCAGCGCCCTGACTAGTCTCGGGACAGATACGCAGTATTTT.

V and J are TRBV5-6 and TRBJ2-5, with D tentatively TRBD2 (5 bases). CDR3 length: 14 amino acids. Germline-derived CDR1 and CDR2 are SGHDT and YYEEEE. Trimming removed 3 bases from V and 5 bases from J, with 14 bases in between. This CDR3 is CASSYRSRGETQYF. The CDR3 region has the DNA TGTGCCAGCAGCTATCGGTCCCGAGGGGAGACCCAGTACTTC.

The CDR3 DNA is TGTGCCAGCAGGTCCCGGGACAGGCCCTACAATGAGCAGTTCTTC. Protein product: CASRSRDRPYNEQFF. The rearrangement links TRBV28 to TRBJ2-1; 8 bases are a match to TRBD1. The junction had 6 bases not matched to a gene; V was cut back by 6 bases and J by 2 bases. The CDR3 sequence is 15 residues long. Germline CDR1 MDHEN, CDR2 SYDVKM.

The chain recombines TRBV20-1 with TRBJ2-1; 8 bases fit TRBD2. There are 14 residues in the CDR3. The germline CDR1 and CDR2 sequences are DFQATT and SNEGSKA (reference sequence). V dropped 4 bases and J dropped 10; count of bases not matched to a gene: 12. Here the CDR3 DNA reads TGCAGTGCTATTGGACTAGCCCGACGGAAAGAGCAGTTCTTC. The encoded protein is CSAIGLARRKEQFF.